This T cell receptor beta chain emerged from a study of T cell responses to AZD1222 COVID-19 vaccine. Study context: It was second doses at about 4 or about 12 weeks that were pooled. Study results and caveats: The repertoires were collected only after the peak T cell response. Among vaccine-associated CD4 TCRs, coverage spanned spike, with dominance at 160-218 and 743-854. A mostly white British donor set with more females was recruited, and clonal diversity was possibly underestimated.

Sequencing used immunoSEQ multiplex PCR; TCRdb keeps in-frame clones, though not all of them. The profile covers about 100,000 clones, with about nine tenths appearing a single time and 1.8% taken by the ten largest. With 6 bases removed from V and 1 base from J, the gap between germline ends came to 13 bases. Germline CDR1 SNHLY, CDR2 FYNNEI. This CDR3 comprises 15 residues. To note about this clone: Its target is not known.

The chain joins TRBV2 to TRBJ2-1; maybe TRBD2 (6 bases). Sequenced material: peripheral blood, taken on day 0 of AZD1222 vaccination. The clonotype originates from an adult in good health. In DNA, the CDR3 is TGTGCCAGCAGAAAAGGGACTTCTTCCTACAATGAGCAGTTCTTC. Amino acids: CASRKGTSSYNEQFF.